The rows below give T cell receptor beta chains drawn from one sample of a study of early T cells in non-severe SARS-CoV-2 infection. TCRdb re-called the 5' RACE reads with MiXCR, one entry per CDR3 protein. This table holds about 67,000 distinct CDR3 sequences, 11% found once. Sequenced input: whole blood. The source is an adult who was a healthcare worker with PCR-confirmed SARS-CoV-2 infection or an uninfected control (not recorded which). CDR3s include the opening cysteine and the closing phenylalanine or tryptophan. D genes are given only for firm matches. Size is stated for part of the rows, as once, few or many counts, or as a class when the clone is expanded.

D gene: .
clone size: .
J gene: TRBJ2-7
V gene: TRBV29-1
CDR3 DNA: TGCAGCGTAATACGGGGCTACGAGCAGTACTTC
CDR3 protein: CSVIRGYEQYF

D gene: .
clone size: .
J gene: TRBJ2-1
V gene: TRBV10-3
CDR3 DNA: TGTGCCATCCGGCACAGGGTCGAGCAGTTCTTC
CDR3 protein: CAIRHRVEQFF

D gene: TRBD2
clone size: .
J gene: TRBJ2-5
V gene: TRBV6-1
CDR3 DNA: TGTGCCAGCCGAGGCGGGGGGGCGGAGACCCAGTACTTC
CDR3 protein: CASRGGGAETQYF

D gene: TRBD1
clone size: few
J gene: TRBJ1-6
V gene: TRBV20-1
CDR3 DNA: TGCAGTGCTTTAGGGGGCGCAGGATCACCCCTCCACTTT
CDR3 protein: CSALGGAGSPLHF

D gene: .
clone size: .
J gene: TRBJ2-3
V gene: TRBV28
CDR3 DNA: TGTGCCAGCAGTTTCATCTCGGACTTACACACAGATACGCAGTATTTT
CDR3 protein: CASSFISDLHTDTQYF

D gene: .
clone size: many
J gene: TRBJ2-7
V gene: TRBV29-1
CDR3 DNA: TGCAGCGTAGAGACCGGGACAAGTACCTACGAGCAGTACTTC
CDR3 protein: CSVETGTSTYEQYF

D gene: .
clone size: many
J gene: TRBJ1-1
V gene: TRBV2
CDR3 DNA: TGTGCCAGCAGTATTCGGCAGAACACTGAAGCTTTCTTT
CDR3 protein: CASSIRQNTEAFF

D gene: .
clone size: many
J gene: TRBJ1-6
V gene: TRBV6-6
CDR3 DNA: TGTGCCAGCAGAAACCACTGGACCAATAATTCACCCCTCCACTTT
CDR3 protein: CASRNHWTNNSPLHF

D gene: TRBD2
clone size: many
J gene: TRBJ2-2
V gene: TRBV5-8
CDR3 DNA: TGTGCCAGCAGCCCCAGCCGTTTTGGAGACGGGAGGCCGAACACCGGGGAGCTGTTTTTT
CDR3 protein: CASSPSRFGDGRPNTGELFF

D gene: TRBD2
clone size: few
J gene: TRBJ2-1
V gene: TRBV6-2/TRBV6-3
CDR3 DNA: TGTGCCAGCAACCCGGGACTAGCGGGAGTAAATGAGCAGTTCTTC
CDR3 protein: CASNPGLAGVNEQFF

D gene: .
clone size: .
J gene: TRBJ1-4
V gene: TRBV7-9
CDR3 DNA: TGTGCCAGCCCCCGAGGAGGGAGTAATGAAAAACTGTTTTTT
CDR3 protein: CASPRGGSNEKLFF

D gene: .
clone size: .
J gene: TRBJ1-2
V gene: TRBV6-1
CDR3 DNA: TGTGCCAGCAGTGGGCGGACAGCGAAAGATGGCTACACCTTC
CDR3 protein: CASSGRTAKDGYTF

D gene: .
clone size: few
J gene: TRBJ2-7
V gene: TRBV5-1
CDR3 DNA: TGCGCCAGCAGCTGGGACCCTGTCAGCTCCTACGAGCAGTACTTC
CDR3 protein: CASSWDPVSSYEQYF

D gene: .
clone size: many
J gene: TRBJ1-3
V gene: TRBV7-2
CDR3 DNA: TGTGCCAGCAGCTCTAGGGTTGGAAACACCATATATTTT
CDR3 protein: CASSSRVGNTIYF

D gene: .
clone size: few
J gene: TRBJ2-3
V gene: TRBV18
CDR3 DNA: TGTGCCAGCTCACCACCGGGGTGGTCCACAGATACGCAGTATTTT
CDR3 protein: CASSPPGWSTDTQYF

D gene: .
clone size: many
J gene: TRBJ1-6
V gene: TRBV18
CDR3 DNA: TGTGCCAGCTCAAGACCCGAATCGGCCAATTCACCCCTCCACTTT
CDR3 protein: CASSRPESANSPLHF

D gene: .
clone size: few
J gene: TRBJ1-4
V gene: TRBV2
CDR3 DNA: TGTGCCAGCAGATGGCAGGGGAAGGAAAAACTGTTTTTT
CDR3 protein: CASRWQGKEKLFF

D gene: .
clone size: many
J gene: TRBJ1-5
V gene: TRBV24-1
CDR3 DNA: TGTGCCACCAGTGGAAGTAGCAATCAGCCCCAGCATTTT
CDR3 protein: CATSGSSNQPQHF

D gene: TRBD1
clone size: many
J gene: TRBJ2-1
V gene: TRBV6-5
CDR3 DNA: TGTGCCAGCAGTTTGAGAGGGGGCCTCAATGAGCAGTTCTTC
CDR3 protein: CASSLRGGLNEQFF

D gene: .
clone size: .
J gene: TRBJ1-2
V gene: TRBV29-1
CDR3 DNA: TGCAGCGTTGGGTTACTCCAATATGGCTACACCTTC
CDR3 protein: CSVGLLQYGYTF

D gene: TRBD1
clone size: few
J gene: TRBJ2-1
V gene: TRBV19
CDR3 DNA: TGTGCCAGTAGTATCGGAGGGGGGACAGGGGTTCATTTC
CDR3 protein: CASSIGGGTGVHF

D gene: TRBD2
clone size: .
J gene: TRBJ2-3
V gene: TRBV29-1
CDR3 DNA: TGCAGCGTTATGGGGGGTAGCGGGAACACAGATACGCAGTATTTT
CDR3 protein: CSVMGGSGNTDTQYF

D gene: .
clone size: medium-sized
J gene: TRBJ1-4
V gene: TRBV5-6
CDR3 DNA: TGTGCCAGCAGCTTGGGAGAAAAACTGTTTTTT
CDR3 protein: CASSLGEKLFF

D gene: .
clone size: .
J gene: TRBJ2-5
V gene: TRBV3-1
CDR3 DNA: TGTGCCAGCAGCCAAGAATGGGCTCAAGAGACCCAGTACTTC
CDR3 protein: CASSQEWAQETQYF

D gene: TRBD1
clone size: many
J gene: TRBJ1-6
V gene: TRBV7-9
CDR3 DNA: TGTGCCGGCAGCTTAGGGACAGGGAATTATTCACCCCTCCACTTT
CDR3 protein: CAGSLGTGNYSPLHF

D gene: TRBD1
clone size: .
J gene: TRBJ2-3
V gene: TRBV7-9
CDR3 DNA: TGTGCCAGCATCCCCACCGGGGACAGGGGGCCTAATACGCAGTATTTT
CDR3 protein: CASIPTGDRGPNTQYF

D gene: .
clone size: few
J gene: TRBJ2-5
V gene: TRBV12-3/TRBV12-4
CDR3 DNA: TGTGCCAGCAGTTTAAGCAGGGTCGGGACCCAGTACTTC
CDR3 protein: CASSLSRVGTQYF